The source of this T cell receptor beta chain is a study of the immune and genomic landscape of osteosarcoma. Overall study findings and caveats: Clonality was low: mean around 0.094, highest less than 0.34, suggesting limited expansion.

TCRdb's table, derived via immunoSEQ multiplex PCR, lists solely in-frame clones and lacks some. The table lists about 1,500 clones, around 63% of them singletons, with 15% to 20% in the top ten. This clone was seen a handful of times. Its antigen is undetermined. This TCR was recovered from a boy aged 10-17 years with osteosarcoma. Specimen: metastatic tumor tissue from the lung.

DNA of the CDR3: TGTGCCAGCAGTGAGGGACCTACCTACGAGCAGTACTTC. Translating it yields CASSEGPTYEQYF. The gene calls are TRBV6-1 and TRBJ2-7; possibly TRBD1 or TRBD2 for D (5 bases each). Germline CDR1 reads MNHNS; CDR2 reads SASEGT. The V gene lost 3 bases and the J gene lost 2 bases, with 8 bases spanning the gap. This CDR3 comprises 13 residues.